The 16 T cell receptor beta chains below were found in one sample sequenced in a study of shared clonotypes between healthy human individuals. Sequencing was performed with immunoSEQ multiplex PCR; in TCRdb, only in-frame clones are kept and a portion is missing. The sample lists 850,000 to 1,100,000 clones; approximately 77% were seen once. Sequenced sample: memory CD4+ T cells from PBMCs. The subset was: CD45RA-negative fraction. The receptors come from a man aged 18 to 35 in good health. Some clones in this sample may be carry-over from other donors' samples.

V gene TRBV27 combines with J gene TRBJ2-3; D may correspond to TRBD1 or TRBD2 (6 bases each). CDR1 is MNHEY, CDR2 SMNVEV, per germline (reference sequence). V was trimmed by 5 bases and J by 3 bases, leaving 12 bases between them. The CDR3 consists of 14 residues. The DNA of the CDR3 is TGTGCCAGCAGTGGGGGGCTAAGGACAGATACGCAGTATTTT. Translation: CASSGGLRTDTQYF.

The chain employs TRBV2 and TRBJ2-3, with 8 nucleotides matching TRBD2. The germline V gene has CDR1 SNHLY and CDR2 FYNNEI. J lost 2 bases, V lost 6 bases, and 4 bases had no gene match. CDR3 length: 14 residues. The CDR3 here is CASRASGSTDTQYF. The CDR3 bases are TGTGCCAGCAGGGCTAGCGGGTCCACAGATACGCAGTATTTT.

A single count supports this clone. The V call is TRBV5-8, the J call TRBJ2-5; 12 positions agree with TRBD1. V shed 4 bases, J shed 5 bases, and the junction held 9 bases outside the gene matches. The CDR3 is made up of 16 amino acids. Looked up from germline, CDR1 is SGHTS and CDR2 is YDEGEE. CDR3 loop: CASSSKGQGAWETQYF. CDR3 nucleotides: TGTGCCAGCAGCAGTAAGGGACAGGGGGCTTGGGAGACCCAGTACTTC. The full variable domain, in which reference TRBV5-8 and TRBJ2-5 provide the parts outside the CDR3, is EAGVTQSPTHLIKTRGQQATLRCSPISGHTSVYWYQQALGLGLQFLLWYDEGEERNRGNFPPRFSGRQFPNYSSELNVNALELEDSALYLCASSSKGQGAWETQYFGPGTRLLVL.

The rearrangement links TRBV27 to TRBJ1-2, with 9 bases fitting TRBD1. After removal of 6 bases from V and 3 bases from J, the junction contained 5 bases not matched to a gene. The CDR3 spans 14 residues. The V gene's germline CDR1 is MNHEY and CDR2 SMNVEV (reference sequence). DNA of the CDR3: TGTGCCAGCAGCCGGGACAGGGAAGACTATGGCTACACCTTC. Translating gives CASSRDREDYGYTF.

The chain is built from TRBV6-4 and TRBJ2-7; D gene ambiguous. CDR1 and CDR2 (germline): MRHNA, SNTAGT. The CDR3 is made up of 16 amino acids. V was clipped by 3 bases and J by 2 bases, with 17 bases between them. The chain's CDR3 is CASSERGWWPPYEQYF. CDR3 DNA sequence: TGTGCCAGCAGTGAGAGAGGATGGTGGCCGCCCTACGAGCAGTACTTC.

There are a few counts of this clone. This chain joins TRBV18 and TRBJ1-5; D gene ambiguous. The CDR3 has 15 residues. V lost 3 bases and J 7 bases, leaving 16 bases between the germline ends. Germline-derived CDR1 and CDR2 are KGHSH and LQKENI. For the CDR3, the DNA is TGTGCCAGCTCACCCAGCAGGACTTCGCGACAGCCCCAGCATTTT. Encoded protein: CASSPSRTSRQPQHF.

This sequence joins TRBV12-5 and TRBJ1-1; perhaps TRBD1 as D (5 bases). The CDR3 runs 16 residues. V gave up 3 bases and J gave up 5 bases, with 19 bases separating them. CDR1 LGHNT and CDR2 FRNRAP come from the germline V gene. The CDR3, as DNA: TGTGCTAGTGGTTTCAGTAGGGGCGGGGGAAAAACTGAAGCTTTCTTT. This translates into CASGFSRGGGKTEAFF.

V and J are TRBV7-3 and TRBJ2-3; no definite D call. CDR3 length equals 12 residues. The germline V gene encodes CDR1 SGHTA and CDR2 FQGTGA. V was shortened by 3 bases and J by 6 bases, with 7 bases between the two germline ends. CDR3 sequence reads: CASSLFRDTQYF. As DNA, the CDR3 is TGTGCCAGCAGCTTGTTCAGGGATACGCAGTATTTT.

The chain has TRBV19 and TRBJ2-1, with 11 positions matching TRBD2. With 6 bases clipped from V and 7 bases from J, the junction kept 11 bases outside the gene matches. Germline CDR1 is LNHDA and CDR2 is SQIVND (reference sequence). This CDR3 is 16 amino acids long. CDR3 nucleotide sequence: TGTGCCAGTAGCCATCCCTCCGGGACTAGCGGTAATGAGCAGTTCTTC. Amino acid sequence: CASSHPSGTSGNEQFF.

The table lists this clone with a few counts. The chain couples TRBV11-3 to TRBJ2-2, with TRBD2 matching 9 bases. The germline CDR1 and CDR2 sequences are SGHNT and YENEEA. J lost 7 bases, V lost 7 bases, and 16 bases had no gene match. CDR3 length equals 17 residues. CDR3 loop: CASILVDPGLANGELFF. DNA of the CDR3: TGTGCCAGCATCCTAGTTGACCCGGGACTAGCCAACGGGGAGCTGTTTTTT.

This rearrangement joins TRBV5-1 to TRBJ2-1; D perhaps matches TRBD1 (6 bases). V lost 2 bases and J lost 3, with 15 bases in between. The germline V gene encodes CDR1 SGHRS and CDR2 YFSETQ. The CDR3 runs to 16 residues. As DNA, the CDR3 is TGCGCCAGCAGCTTCGGACAGTTTACGAGCTACAATGAGCAGTTCTTC. This gives the protein CASSFGQFTSYNEQFF. The whole variable domain, remainder taken from reference TRBV5-1 and TRBJ2-1, is KAGVTQTPRYLIKTRGQQVTLSCSPISGHRSVSWYQQTPGQGLQFLFEYFSETQRNKGNFPGRFSGRQFSNSRSEMNVSTLELGDSALYLCASSFGQFTSYNEQFFGPGTRLTVL.

The chain employs TRBV5-1 and TRBJ2-1; D is perhaps TRBD2 (5 bases). The germline gives CDR1 SGHRS, CDR2 YFSETQ. The CDR3 is made up of 17 amino acids. Trimming took off 0 bases at V and 8 bases at J, with 21 bases between the two ends. The DNA of the CDR3 is TGCGCCAGCAGCTTGGGGGTTTCCGGGGTTCCAGCGGATGAGCAGTTCTTC. Its translation: CASSLGVSGVPADEQFF.

This chain connects TRBV7-8 to TRBJ2-4; 10 nucleotides match TRBD2. The ends lost 5 bases at V and 0 bases at J; junction bases unmatched: 13. Per germline, CDR1 SGHVS and CDR2 FQNEAQ. The CDR3 is made up of 19 amino acids. CDR3 in amino acids: CASSILGSGRAIAKNIQYF. The CDR3 DNA sequence: TGTGCCAGCAGCATCCTCGGCAGCGGGAGGGCCATAGCCAAAAACATTCAGTACTTC.

The V call is TRBV4-1, the J call TRBJ1-4; weak D call: TRBD1 (6 bases). Germline V lookup: CDR1 MGHRA, CDR2 YSYEKL. This CDR3 is built from 14 residues. The ends were cut back, 0 bases at V and 13 bases at J, with 15 bases in the middle. This chain's CDR3 is CASSQEGRGRALFF. DNA for the CDR3: TGCGCCAGCAGCCAAGAGGGCAGGGGTCGAGCACTGTTTTTT.

The V and J genes are TRBV5-1 and TRBJ2-1; D ambiguous. V was shortened by 4 bases and J by 0 bases, with 11 bases between the two germline ends. The CDR3 length is 15 residues. Per the germline V gene, CDR1 is SGHRS and CDR2 is YFSETQ. The CDR3 coding sequence is TGCGCCAGCAGCCCTACAGCGCACTCCTACAATGAGCAGTTCTTC. Protein product: CASSPTAHSYNEQFF.

This clone was counted a few times. This sequence may be a read error, since a much larger clone differs from it by one base. The same CDR3 also results from other DNA sequences found in this sample. The chain carries TRBV7-3 and TRBJ1-1, with D uncertain. The CDR3 is 13 amino acids. V was trimmed by 5 bases and J by 1 base, leaving 8 bases between them. Looked up from germline, CDR1 is SGHTA and CDR2 is FQGTGA. CDR3 sequence (DNA): TGTGCCAGCAGCCTACAGCCGAACACTGAAGCTTTCTTT. This translates into CASSLQPNTEAFF.